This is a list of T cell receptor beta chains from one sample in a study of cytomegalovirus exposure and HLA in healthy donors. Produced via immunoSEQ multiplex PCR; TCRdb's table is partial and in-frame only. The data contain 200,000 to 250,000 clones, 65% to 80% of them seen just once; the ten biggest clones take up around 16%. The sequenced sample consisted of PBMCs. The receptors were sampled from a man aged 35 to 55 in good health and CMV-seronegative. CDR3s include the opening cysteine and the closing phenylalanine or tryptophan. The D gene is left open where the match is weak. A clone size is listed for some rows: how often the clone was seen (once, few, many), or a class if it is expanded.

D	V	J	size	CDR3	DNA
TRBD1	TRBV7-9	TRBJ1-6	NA	CASSPRDPGGSPLHF	TGTGCCAGCAGCCCCCGGGACCCAGGGGGCTCACCCCTCCACTTT
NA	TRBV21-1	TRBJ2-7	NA	CASSKGARGEQYF	TGTGCCAGCAGCAAAGGGGCTAGGGGCGAGCAGTACTTC
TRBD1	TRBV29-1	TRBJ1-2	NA	CSVGGGIDGYTF	TGCAGCGTTGGAGGGGGCATAGATGGCTACACCTTC
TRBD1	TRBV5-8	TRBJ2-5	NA	CASGLKGQSNQETQYF	TGTGCCAGCGGCCTAAAGGGACAGAGTAACCAAGAGACCCAGTACTTC
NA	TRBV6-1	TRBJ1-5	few	CASSEEVTGRGNQPQHF	TGTGCCAGCAGTGAAGAGGTAACCGGCCGCGGAAATCAGCCCCAGCATTTT
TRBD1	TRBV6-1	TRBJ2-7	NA	CASRTGTGSYEQYF	TGTGCCAGCAGAACCGGGACAGGATCCTACGAGCAGTACTTC
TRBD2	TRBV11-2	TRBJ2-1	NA	CASSLSSGRISGNEQFF	TGTGCCAGCAGCTTGAGTAGCGGGAGGATTTCTGGCAATGAGCAGTTCTTC
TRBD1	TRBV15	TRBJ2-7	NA	CATSRDRVHEQYF	TGTGCCACCTCCCGGGACAGGGTCCACGAGCAGTACTTC
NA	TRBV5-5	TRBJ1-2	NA	CASSPLPGGDGYTF	TGTGCCAGCAGCCCCTTGCCGGGGGGGGATGGCTACACCTTC
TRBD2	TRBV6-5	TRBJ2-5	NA	CASSYWGGRARETQYF	TGTGCCAGCAGTTACTGGGGCGGGAGGGCCAGAGAGACCCAGTACTTC
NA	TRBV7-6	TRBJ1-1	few	CASSWAGSPEAFF	TGTGCCAGCAGCTGGGCAGGGTCCCCTGAAGCTTTCTTT
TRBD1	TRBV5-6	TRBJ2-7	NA	CASSLGTGGYEQYF	TGTGCCAGCAGTCTCGGGACAGGGGGCTACGAGCAGTACTTC
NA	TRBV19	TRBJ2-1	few	CASSRGGPYNEQFF	TGTGCCAGTAGTAGGGGGGGCCCCTACAATGAGCAGTTCTTC
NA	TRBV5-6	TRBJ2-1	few	CASSPLIGTSSYNEQFF	TGTGCCAGCAGCCCGCTTATCGGGACAAGCTCCTACAATGAGCAGTTCTTC
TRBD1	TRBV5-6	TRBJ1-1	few	CASSLYRGQGDTEAFF	TGTGCCAGCAGCCTTTACAGGGGGCAAGGCGACACTGAAGCTTTCTTT
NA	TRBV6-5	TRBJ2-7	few	CASSYLGWAASYEQYF	TGTGCCAGCAGTTACCTTGGTTGGGCAGCTTCATACGAGCAGTACTTC
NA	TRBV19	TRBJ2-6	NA	CASSPETSSGANVLTF	TGTGCCAGTAGTCCAGAAACTAGCTCTGGGGCCAACGTCCTGACTTTC
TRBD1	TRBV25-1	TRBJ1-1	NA	CASSDLPGTGFNTEAFF	TGTGCCAGCAGTGACCTACCCGGGACAGGATTTAACACTGAAGCTTTCTTT
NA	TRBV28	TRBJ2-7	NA	CASSIPQDYEQYF	TGTGCCAGCAGTATACCCCAGGATTACGAGCAGTACTTC
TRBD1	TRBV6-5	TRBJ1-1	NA	CASSLGTGINTEAFF	TGTGCCAGCAGTTTGGGGACAGGGATTAACACTGAAGCTTTCTTT
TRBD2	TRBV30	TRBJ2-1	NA	CAWSTGRLAGNNEQFF	TGTGCCTGGAGTACGGGCCGACTAGCGGGGAACAATGAGCAGTTCTTC
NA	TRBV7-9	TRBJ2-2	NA	CASSYSSQNTGELFF	TGTGCCAGCAGCTATAGTTCCCAGAACACCGGGGAGCTGTTTTTT